The next 4 T cell receptor beta chains were all read from a single sample in a study of metastatic and nonmetastatic thyroid tumors. TCRdb called clones again from the PCR reads with MiXCR. This sample yields more than 85,000 clones, of which around 7.8% are seen a single time; around 9.2% belongs to the top ten. Every patient was untreated before thyroid surgery. The sample was blood. Receptors were obtained from a female donor with papillary thyroid cancer or a benign thyroid nodule (not recorded which). Some clones in this sample may be carry-over from other donors' samples.

This clone was seen many times. This rearrangement joins TRBV7-9 to TRBJ2-3; D is unresolved. The CDR3 runs to 15 residues. Germline CDR1 SEHNR, CDR2 FQNEAQ (reference sequence). Trimming left V 5 bases short and J 6 bases short, with 18 bases between. The CDR3 region has the DNA TGTGCCAGCAGCCGCCCCCAAGCCCTTATGGATACGCAGTATTTT. Protein: CASSRPQALMDTQYF.

This clone was recorded many times. The V gene is TRBV3-1, the J gene TRBJ2-1; TRBD1 matches at 7 bases. Germline lookup yields CDR1 LGHDT and CDR2 YNNKEL (reference sequence). The CDR3 runs 14 residues. Trimming cost V 6 bases and J 9 bases; bases outside gene matches: 11. The CDR3 sequence is CASSSYDRVREQFF. CDR3 in DNA: TGTGCCAGCAGTTCGTACGACAGGGTTCGTGAGCAGTTCTTC.

The sample holds a few counts of this clone. The chain employs TRBV30 and TRBJ2-1; 10 bases are a match to TRBD2. With 5 bases clipped from V and 5 bases from J, the junction kept 3 bases outside the gene matches. CDR1 is GTSNPN and CDR2 is SVGIG in the germline V gene (reference sequence). The CDR3 covers 13 residues. The CDR3 DNA reads as TGTGCCTGGTCTAGCGGGGGCCACAATGAGCAGTTCTTC. Protein product: CAWSSGGHNEQFF.

Comment on this clone: A much larger clone differs from this one at a single base, so this may be a read error. The chain employs TRBV19 and TRBJ1-5; a possible D gene is TRBD1 (5 bases). The V end was cut by 3 bases, the J end by 3 bases, with 9 bases between. From germline, CDR1 is LNHDA and CDR2 SQIVND (reference sequence). This CDR3 spans 14 amino acids. In DNA form, the CDR3 reads TGTGCCAGTAGTATGGGCAGGGACAATCAGCCCCAGCATTTT. Its protein product is CASSMGRDNQPQHF.